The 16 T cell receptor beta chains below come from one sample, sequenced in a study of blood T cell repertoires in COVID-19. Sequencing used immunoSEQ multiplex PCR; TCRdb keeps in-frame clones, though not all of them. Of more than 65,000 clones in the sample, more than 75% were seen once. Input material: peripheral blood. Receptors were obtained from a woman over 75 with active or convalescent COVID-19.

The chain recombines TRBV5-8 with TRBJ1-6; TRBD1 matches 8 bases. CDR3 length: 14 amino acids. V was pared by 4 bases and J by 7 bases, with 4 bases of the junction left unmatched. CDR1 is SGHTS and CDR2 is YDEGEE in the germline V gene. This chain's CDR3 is CASSPGQGNSPLHF. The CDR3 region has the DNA TGTGCCAGCAGCCCCGGACAGGGAAATTCACCCCTCCACTTT.

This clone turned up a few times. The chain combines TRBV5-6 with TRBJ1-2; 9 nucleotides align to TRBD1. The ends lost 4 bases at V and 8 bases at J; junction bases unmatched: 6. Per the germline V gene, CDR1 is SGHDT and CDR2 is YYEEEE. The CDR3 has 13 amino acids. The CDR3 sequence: CASSPRGTGGYTF. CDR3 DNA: TGTGCCAGCAGCCCCCGGGGGACAGGGGGCTACACCTTC. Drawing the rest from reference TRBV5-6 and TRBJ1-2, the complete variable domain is DAGVTQSPTHLIKTRGQQVTLRCSPKSGHDTVSWYQQALGQGPQFIFQYYEEEERQRGNFPDRFSGHQFPNYSSELNVNALLLGDSALYLCASSPRGTGGYTFGSGTRLTVV.

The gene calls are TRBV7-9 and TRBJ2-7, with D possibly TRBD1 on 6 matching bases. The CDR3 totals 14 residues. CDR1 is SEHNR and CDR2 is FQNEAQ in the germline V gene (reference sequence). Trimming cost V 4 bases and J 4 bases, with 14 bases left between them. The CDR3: CASSSGAAGYEQYF. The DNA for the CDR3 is TGTGCCAGCAGCTCAGGGGCGGCTGGGTACGAGCAGTACTTC.

CDR3 residues: CASSESGLPEKLFF. CDR3 bases: TGTGCCAGCAGTGAATCGGGACTCCCCGAAAAACTGTTTTTT. This sequence joins TRBV6-1 and TRBJ1-4; D might be TRBD1 (5 bases). The CDR3 has 14 residues. Germline values: CDR1 MNHNS, CDR2 SASEGT. Trimming removed 2 bases at V and 8 bases at J, with 12 bases between.

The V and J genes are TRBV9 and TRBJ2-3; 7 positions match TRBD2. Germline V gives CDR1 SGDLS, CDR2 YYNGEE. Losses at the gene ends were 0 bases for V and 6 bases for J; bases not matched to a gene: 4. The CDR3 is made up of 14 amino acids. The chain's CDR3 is CASSVAWGGDTQYF. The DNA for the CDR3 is TGTGCCAGCAGCGTAGCCTGGGGGGGTGATACGCAGTATTTT.

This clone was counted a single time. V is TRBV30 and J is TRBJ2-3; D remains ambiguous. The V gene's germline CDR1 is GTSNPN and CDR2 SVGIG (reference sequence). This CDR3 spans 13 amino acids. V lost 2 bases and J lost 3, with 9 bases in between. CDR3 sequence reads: CAWSHRGTDTQYF. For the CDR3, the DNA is TGTGCCTGGAGTCATAGAGGAACAGATACGCAGTATTTT.

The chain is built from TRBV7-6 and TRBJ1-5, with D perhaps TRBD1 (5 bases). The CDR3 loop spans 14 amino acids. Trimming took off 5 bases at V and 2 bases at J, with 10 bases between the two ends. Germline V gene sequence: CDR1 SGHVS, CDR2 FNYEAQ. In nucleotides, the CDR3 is TGTGCCAGCAGCCAGGGAATTGGCAATCAGCCCCAGCATTTT. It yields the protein CASSQGIGNQPQHF.

CDR3 residues: CASSIDREAEAFF. For the CDR3, the DNA is TGTGCCAGCAGCATTGACAGGGAGGCTGAAGCTTTCTTT. This sequence joins TRBV5-4 and TRBJ1-1, with TRBD1 matching 7 bases. J gave up 6 bases and V 4 bases, and 6 bases lay outside the gene matches. The germline V gene has CDR1 SGHNT and CDR2 YYREEE (reference sequence). The CDR3 sequence is 13 residues long.

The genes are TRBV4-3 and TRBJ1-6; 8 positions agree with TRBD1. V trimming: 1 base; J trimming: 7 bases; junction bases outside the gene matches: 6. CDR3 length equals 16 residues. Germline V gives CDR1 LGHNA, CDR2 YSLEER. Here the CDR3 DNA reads TGCGCCAGCAGCCAAGCAACAGGGGGTTGGAATTCACCCCTCCACTTT. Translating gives CASSQATGGWNSPLHF.

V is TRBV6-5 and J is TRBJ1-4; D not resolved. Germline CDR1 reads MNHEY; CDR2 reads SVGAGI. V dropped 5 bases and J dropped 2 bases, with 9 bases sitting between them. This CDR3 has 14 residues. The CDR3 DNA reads TGTGCCAGCAGTCTAGGGAGCACTAATGAAAAACTGTTTTTT. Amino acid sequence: CASSLGSTNEKLFF.

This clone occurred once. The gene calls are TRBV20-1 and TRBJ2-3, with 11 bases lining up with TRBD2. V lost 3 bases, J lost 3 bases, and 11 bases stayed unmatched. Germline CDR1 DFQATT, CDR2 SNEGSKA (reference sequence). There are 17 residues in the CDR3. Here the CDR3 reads CSASTGLAGGATDTQYF. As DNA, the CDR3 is TGCAGTGCTAGTACGGGGCTAGCGGGGGGAGCAACAGATACGCAGTATTTT.

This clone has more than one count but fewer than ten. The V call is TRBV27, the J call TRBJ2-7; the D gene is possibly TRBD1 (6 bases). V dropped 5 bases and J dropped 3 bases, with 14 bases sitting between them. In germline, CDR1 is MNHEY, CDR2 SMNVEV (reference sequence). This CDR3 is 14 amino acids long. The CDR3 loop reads CASSITGPIYEQYF. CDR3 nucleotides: TGTGCCAGCAGTATAACAGGGCCTATCTACGAGCAGTACTTC.

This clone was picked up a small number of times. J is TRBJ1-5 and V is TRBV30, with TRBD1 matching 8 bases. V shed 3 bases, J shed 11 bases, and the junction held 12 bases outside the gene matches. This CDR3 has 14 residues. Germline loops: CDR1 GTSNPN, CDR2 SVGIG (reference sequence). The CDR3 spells CAWSTGGRAGSQHF. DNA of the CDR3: TGTGCCTGGAGCACAGGGGGTCGAGCGGGGTCCCAGCATTTT.

The CDR3 loop reads CASSLGLLNEQFF. The CDR3 DNA follows: TGTGCCAGCAGCTTGGGACTACTCAATGAGCAGTTCTTC. The V call is TRBV11-2, the J call TRBJ2-1; 7 nucleotides agree with TRBD2. Germline V gives CDR1 SGHAT, CDR2 FQNNGV. The CDR3 runs 13 residues. Unmatched junction bases numbered 2, after V lost 3 bases and J lost 6 bases.

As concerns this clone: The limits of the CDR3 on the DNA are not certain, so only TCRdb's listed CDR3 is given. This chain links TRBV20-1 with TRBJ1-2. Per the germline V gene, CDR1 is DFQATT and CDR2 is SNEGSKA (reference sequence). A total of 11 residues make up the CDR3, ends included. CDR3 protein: CSASLAVESTF.

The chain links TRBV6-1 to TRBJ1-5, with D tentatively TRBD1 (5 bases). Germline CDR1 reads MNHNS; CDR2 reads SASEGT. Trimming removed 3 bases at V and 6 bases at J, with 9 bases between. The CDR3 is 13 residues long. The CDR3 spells CASSDRQFQPQHF. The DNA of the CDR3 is TGTGCCAGCAGTGACCGACAGTTTCAGCCCCAGCATTTT.